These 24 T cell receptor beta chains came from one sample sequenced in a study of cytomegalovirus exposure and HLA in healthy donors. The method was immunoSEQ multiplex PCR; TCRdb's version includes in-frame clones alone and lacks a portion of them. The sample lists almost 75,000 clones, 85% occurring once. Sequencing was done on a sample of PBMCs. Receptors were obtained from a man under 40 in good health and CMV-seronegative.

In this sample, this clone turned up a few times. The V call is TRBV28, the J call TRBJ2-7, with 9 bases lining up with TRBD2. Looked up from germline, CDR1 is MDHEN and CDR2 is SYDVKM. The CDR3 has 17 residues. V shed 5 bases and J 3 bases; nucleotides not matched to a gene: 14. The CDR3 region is CASSRSGFWTSDYEQYF. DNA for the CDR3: TGTGCCAGCAGTCGCAGCGGCTTTTGGACTAGCGACTACGAGCAGTACTTC.

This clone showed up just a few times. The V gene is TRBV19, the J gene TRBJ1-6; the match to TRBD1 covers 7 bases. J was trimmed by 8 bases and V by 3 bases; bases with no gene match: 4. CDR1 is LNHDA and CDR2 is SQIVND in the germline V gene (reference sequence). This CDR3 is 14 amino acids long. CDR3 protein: CASSITGEDSPLHF. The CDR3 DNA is TGTGCCAGTAGTATTACAGGGGAGGATTCACCCCTCCACTTT.

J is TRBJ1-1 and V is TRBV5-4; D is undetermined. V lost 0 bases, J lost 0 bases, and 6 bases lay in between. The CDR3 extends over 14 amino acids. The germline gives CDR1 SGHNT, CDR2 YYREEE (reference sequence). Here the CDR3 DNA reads TGTGCCAGCAGCTTGGTGGAGGTGAACACTGAAGCTTTCTTT. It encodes CASSLVEVNTEAFF.

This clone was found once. The CDR3 reads CASKFRPWDSGKLGELFF. The CDR3 coding sequence is TGTGCCAGCAAGTTTCGCCCATGGGATAGCGGGAAGCTCGGGGAGCTGTTTTTT. This chain joins TRBV2 and TRBJ2-2; 8 nucleotides align to TRBD2. V dropped 7 bases and J dropped 7; count of bases not matched to a gene: 20. CDR3 length: 18 residues. CDR1 is SNHLY and CDR2 is FYNNEI in the germline V gene.

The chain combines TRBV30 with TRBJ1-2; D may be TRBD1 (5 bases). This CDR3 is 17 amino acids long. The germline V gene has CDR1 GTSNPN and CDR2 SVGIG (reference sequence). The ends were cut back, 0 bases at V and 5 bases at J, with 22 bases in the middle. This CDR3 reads CAWSVTRQTRLWYGYTF. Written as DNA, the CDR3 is TGTGCCTGGAGTGTAACACGACAGACCCGATTGTGGTATGGCTACACCTTC.

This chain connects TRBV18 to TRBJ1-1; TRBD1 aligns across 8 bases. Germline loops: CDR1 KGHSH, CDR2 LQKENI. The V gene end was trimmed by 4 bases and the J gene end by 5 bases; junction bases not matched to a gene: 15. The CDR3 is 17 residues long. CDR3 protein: CASSHPERQGMGTEAFF. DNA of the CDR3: TGTGCCAGCTCACATCCCGAGAGACAGGGGATGGGAACTGAAGCTTTCTTT.

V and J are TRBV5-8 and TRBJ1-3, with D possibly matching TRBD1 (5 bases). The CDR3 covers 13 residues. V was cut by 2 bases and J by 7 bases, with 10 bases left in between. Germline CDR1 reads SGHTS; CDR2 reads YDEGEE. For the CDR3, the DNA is TGTGCCAGCAGCTTTAATCGGGGGAACACCATATATTTT. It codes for CASSFNRGNTIYF.

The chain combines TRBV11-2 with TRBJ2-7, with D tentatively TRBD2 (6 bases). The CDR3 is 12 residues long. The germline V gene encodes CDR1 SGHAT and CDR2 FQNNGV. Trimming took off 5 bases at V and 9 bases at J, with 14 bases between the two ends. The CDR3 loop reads CASSRDDGGQYF. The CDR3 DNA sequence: TGTGCCAGCAGCCGGGACGACGGGGGGCAGTACTTC.

The CDR3 reads CASSSPGLSGELFF. CDR3 nucleotide sequence: TGTGCCAGTAGTTCTCCCGGTTTGTCCGGGGAGCTGTTTTTT. The chain links TRBV19 to TRBJ2-2; D is undetermined. CDR3 length: 14 residues. The germline V gene encodes CDR1 LNHDA and CDR2 SQIVND (reference sequence). Trimming shortened V by 5 bases and J by 6 bases, and 13 bases separated the two germline ends.

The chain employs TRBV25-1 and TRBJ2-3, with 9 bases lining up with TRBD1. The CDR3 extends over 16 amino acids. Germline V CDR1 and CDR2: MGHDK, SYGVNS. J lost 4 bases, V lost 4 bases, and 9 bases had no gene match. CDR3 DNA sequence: TGTGCCAGCAGTGGGGGACAGGGAGGTTTAGCAGATACGCAGTATTTT. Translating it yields CASSGGQGGLADTQYF.

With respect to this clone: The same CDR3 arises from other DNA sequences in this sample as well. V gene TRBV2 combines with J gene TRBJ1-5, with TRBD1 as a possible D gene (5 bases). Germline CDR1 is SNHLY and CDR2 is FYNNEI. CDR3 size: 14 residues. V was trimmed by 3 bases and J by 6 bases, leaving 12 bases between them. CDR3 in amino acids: CASSENQGSQPQHF. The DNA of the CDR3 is TGTGCCAGCAGTGAGAATCAGGGTTCTCAGCCCCAGCATTTT.

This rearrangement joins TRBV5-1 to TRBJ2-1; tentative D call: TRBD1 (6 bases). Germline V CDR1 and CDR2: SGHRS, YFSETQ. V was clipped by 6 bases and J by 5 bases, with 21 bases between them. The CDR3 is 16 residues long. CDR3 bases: TGCGCCAGCACCTCGCTCCGGGACAATCAAGACAATGAGCAGTTCTTC. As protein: CASTSLRDNQDNEQFF.

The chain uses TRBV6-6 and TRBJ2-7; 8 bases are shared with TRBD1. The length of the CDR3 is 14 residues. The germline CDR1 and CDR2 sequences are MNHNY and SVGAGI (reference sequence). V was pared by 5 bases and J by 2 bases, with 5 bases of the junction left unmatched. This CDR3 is CASSVTGDPYEQYF. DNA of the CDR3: TGTGCCAGCAGTGTGACAGGGGACCCCTACGAGCAGTACTTC.

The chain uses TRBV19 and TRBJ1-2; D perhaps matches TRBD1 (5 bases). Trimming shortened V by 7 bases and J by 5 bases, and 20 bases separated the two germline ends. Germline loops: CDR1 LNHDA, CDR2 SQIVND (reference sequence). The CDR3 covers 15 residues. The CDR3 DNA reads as TGTGCCAGTACCCTTGGCCTAGGGGTTCAGTATGGCTACACCTTC. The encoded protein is CASTLGLGVQYGYTF.

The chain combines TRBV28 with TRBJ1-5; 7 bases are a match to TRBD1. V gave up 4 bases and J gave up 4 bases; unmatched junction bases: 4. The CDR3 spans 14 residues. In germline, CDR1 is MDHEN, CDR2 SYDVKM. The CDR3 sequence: CASSSTGTNQPQHF. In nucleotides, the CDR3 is TGTGCCAGCAGTTCGACAGGGACAAATCAGCCCCAGCATTTT.

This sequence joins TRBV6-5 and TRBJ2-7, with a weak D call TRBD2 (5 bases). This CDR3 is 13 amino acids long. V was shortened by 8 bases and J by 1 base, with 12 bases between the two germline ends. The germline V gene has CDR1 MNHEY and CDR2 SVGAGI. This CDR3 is CASGLAGSYEQYF. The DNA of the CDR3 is TGTGCCAGCGGGCTAGCCGGTTCCTACGAGCAGTACTTC.

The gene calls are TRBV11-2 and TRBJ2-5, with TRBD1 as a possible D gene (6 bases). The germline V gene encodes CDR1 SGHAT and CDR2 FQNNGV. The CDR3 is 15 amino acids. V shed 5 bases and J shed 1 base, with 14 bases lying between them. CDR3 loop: CASSTTGNSQETQYF. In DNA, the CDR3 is TGTGCCAGCAGCACCACAGGGAATTCCCAAGAGACCCAGTACTTC.

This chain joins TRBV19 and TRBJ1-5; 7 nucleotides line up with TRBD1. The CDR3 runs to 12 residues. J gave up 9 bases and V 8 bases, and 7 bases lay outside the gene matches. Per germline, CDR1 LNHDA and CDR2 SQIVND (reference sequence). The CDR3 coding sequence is TGTGCCAGTCAACAGGGGATGATGCCCCAGCATTTT. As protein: CASQQGMMPQHF. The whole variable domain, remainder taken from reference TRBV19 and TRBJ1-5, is DGGITQSPKYLFRKEGQNVTLSCEQNLNHDAMYWYRQDPGQGLRLIYYSQIVNDFQKGDIAEGYSVSREKKESFPLTVTSAQKNPTAFYLCASQQGMMPQHFGDGTRLSIL.

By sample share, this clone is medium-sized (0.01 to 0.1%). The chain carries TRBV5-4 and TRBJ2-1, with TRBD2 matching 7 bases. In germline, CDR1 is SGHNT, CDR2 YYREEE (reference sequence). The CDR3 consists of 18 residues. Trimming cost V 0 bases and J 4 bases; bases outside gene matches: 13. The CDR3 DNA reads TGTGCCAGCAGCTTGGAGATCTGGCGGGGGAGACTGTACAATGAGCAGTTCTTC. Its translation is CASSLEIWRGRLYNEQFF. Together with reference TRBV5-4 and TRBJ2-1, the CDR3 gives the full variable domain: ETGVTQSPTHLIKTRGQQVTLRCSSQSGHNTVSWYQQALGQGPQFIFQYYREEENGRGNFPPRFSGLQFPNYSSELNVNALELDDSALYLCASSLEIWRGRLYNEQFFGPGTRLTVL.

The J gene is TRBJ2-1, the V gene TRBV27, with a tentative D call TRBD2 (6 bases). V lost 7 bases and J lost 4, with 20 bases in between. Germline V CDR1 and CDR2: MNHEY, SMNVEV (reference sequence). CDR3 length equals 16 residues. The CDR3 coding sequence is TGTGCCAGCACCCCCTTGGGGGACTTGACTTACAATGAGCAGTTCTTC. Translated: CASTPLGDLTYNEQFF.

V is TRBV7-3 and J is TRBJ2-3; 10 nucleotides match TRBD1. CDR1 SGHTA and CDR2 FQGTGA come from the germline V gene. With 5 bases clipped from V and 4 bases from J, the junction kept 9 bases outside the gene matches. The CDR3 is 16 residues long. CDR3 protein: CASSPRQGANPDTQYF. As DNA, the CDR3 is TGTGCCAGCAGCCCCCGACAGGGGGCAAATCCAGATACGCAGTATTTT.

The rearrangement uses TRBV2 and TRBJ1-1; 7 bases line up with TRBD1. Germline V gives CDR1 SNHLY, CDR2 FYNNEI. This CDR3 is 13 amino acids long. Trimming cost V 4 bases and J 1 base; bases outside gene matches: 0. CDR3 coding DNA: TGTGCCAGCAGTGGACAGGGGAACACTGAAGCTTTCTTT. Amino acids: CASSGQGNTEAFF.

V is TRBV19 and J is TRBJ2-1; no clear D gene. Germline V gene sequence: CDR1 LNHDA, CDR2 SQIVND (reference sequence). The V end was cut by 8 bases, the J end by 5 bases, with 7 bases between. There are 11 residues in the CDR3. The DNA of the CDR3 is TGTGCCAGTCGAGAACACAATGAGCAGTTCTTC. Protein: CASREHNEQFF.

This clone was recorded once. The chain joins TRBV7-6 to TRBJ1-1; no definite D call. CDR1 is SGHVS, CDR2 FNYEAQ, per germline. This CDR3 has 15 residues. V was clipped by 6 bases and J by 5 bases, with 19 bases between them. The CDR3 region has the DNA TGTGCCAGCAGTCGAGGTCGGCCCCCCGGAACTGAAGCTTTCTTT. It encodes CASSRGRPPGTEAFF.